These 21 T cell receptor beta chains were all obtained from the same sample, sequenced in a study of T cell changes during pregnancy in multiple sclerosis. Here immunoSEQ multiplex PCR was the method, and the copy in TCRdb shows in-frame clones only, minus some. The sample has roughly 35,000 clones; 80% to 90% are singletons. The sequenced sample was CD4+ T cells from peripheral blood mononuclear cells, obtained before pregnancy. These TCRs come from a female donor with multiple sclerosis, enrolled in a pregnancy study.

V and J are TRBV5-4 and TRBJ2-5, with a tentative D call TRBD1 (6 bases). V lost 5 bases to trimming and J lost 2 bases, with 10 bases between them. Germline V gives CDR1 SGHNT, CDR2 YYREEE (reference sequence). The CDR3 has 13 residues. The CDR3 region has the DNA TGTGCCAGCAGACCCAGGGGACAAGAGACCCAGTACTTC. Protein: CASRPRGQETQYF.

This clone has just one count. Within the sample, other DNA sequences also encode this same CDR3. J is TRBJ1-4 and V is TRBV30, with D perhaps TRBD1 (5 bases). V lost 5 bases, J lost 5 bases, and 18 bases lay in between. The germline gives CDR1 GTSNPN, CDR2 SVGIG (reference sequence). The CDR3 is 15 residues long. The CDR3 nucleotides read TGTGCCTGGGGGGGGACGGGGAGGGAGAATGAAAAACTGTTTTTT. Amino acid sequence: CAWGGTGRENEKLFF.

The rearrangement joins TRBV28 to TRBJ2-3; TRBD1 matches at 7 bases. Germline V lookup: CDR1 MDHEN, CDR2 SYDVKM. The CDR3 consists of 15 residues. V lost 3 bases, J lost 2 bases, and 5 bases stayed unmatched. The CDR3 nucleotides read TGTGCCAGCAGTTTGTCAGGGGGATACACAGATACGCAGTATTTT. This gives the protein CASSLSGGYTDTQYF.

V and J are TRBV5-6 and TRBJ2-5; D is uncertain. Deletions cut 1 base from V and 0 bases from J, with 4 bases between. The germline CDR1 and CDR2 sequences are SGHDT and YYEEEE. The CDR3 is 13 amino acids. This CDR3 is CASSLTNQETQYF. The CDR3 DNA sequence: TGTGCCAGCAGCTTGACAAACCAAGAGACCCAGTACTTC.

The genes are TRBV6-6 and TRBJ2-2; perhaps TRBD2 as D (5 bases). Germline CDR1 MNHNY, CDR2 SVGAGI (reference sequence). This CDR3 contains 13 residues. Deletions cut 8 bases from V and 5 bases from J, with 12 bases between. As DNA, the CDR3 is TGTGCCAGCTCGGAGGCGACTACCGGGGAGCTGTTTTTT. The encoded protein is CASSEATTGELFF.

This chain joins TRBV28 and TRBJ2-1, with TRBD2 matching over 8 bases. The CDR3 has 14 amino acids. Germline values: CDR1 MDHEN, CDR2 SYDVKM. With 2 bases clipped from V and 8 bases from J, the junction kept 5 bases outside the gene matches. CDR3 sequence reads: CASSLVGRAYEQFF. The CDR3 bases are TGTGCCAGCAGTTTAGTCGGGAGGGCCTATGAGCAGTTCTTC.

The CDR3 region has the DNA TGTGCCAGCAGTCTTAGACAGGGTAGTGCCCCCACTGAAGCTTTCTTT. Translation: CASSLRQGSAPTEAFF. This chain uses TRBV2 with TRBJ1-1; 7 bases align to TRBD1. Losses at the gene ends were 5 bases for V and 4 bases for J; bases not matched to a gene: 13. The CDR3 is 16 residues long. Germline V lookup: CDR1 SNHLY, CDR2 FYNNEI.

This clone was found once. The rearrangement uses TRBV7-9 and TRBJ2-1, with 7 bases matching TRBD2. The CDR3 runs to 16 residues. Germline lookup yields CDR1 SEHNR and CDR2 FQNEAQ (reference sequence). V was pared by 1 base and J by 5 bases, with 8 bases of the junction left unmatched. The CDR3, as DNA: TGTGCCAGCAGCTTAGTGTCGTGGCTAGCGGACAATGAGCAGTTCTTC. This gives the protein CASSLVSWLADNEQFF.

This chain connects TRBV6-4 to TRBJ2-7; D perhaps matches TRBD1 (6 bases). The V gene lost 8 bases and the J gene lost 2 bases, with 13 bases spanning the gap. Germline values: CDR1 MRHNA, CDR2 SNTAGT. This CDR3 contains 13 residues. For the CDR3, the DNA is TGTGCCAGCCCGAGGACAGTTCCCTACGAGCAGTACTTC. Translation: CASPRTVPYEQYF.

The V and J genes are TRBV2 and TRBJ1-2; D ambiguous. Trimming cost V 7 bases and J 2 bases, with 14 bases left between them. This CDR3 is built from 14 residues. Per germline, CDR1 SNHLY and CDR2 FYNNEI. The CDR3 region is CASNLGSGNYGYTF. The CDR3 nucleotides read TGTGCCAGCAACCTAGGGAGTGGAAACTATGGCTACACCTTC.

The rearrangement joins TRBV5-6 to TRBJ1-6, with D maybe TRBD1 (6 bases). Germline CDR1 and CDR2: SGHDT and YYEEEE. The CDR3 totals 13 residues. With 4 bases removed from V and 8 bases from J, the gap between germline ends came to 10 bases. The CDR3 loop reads CASSLGAHSPLHF. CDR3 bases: TGTGCCAGCAGCCTGGGGGCCCATTCACCCCTCCACTTT. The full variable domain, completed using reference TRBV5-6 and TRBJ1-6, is DAGVTQSPTHLIKTRGQQVTLRCSPKSGHDTVSWYQQALGQGPQFIFQYYEEEERQRGNFPDRFSGHQFPNYSSELNVNALLLGDSALYLCASSLGAHSPLHFGNGTRLTVT.

The CDR3 sequence is CASSLSPSNQPQHF. The CDR3 DNA reads TGTGCCAGCAGCCTTAGTCCTAGCAATCAGCCCCAGCATTTT. The V and J genes are TRBV27 and TRBJ1-5; D is undetermined. The CDR3 is 14 amino acids. Germline CDR1 and CDR2: MNHEY and SMNVEV (reference sequence). The V end lost 6 bases, the J end lost 0 bases, and 9 bases lay between the germline ends.

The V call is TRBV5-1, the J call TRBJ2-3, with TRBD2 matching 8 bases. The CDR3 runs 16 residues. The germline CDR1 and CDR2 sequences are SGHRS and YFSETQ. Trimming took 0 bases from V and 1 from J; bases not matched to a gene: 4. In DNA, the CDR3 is TGCGCCAGCAGCTTGGGTCTAGCGGGCGGCACAGATACGCAGTATTTT. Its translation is CASSLGLAGGTDTQYF.

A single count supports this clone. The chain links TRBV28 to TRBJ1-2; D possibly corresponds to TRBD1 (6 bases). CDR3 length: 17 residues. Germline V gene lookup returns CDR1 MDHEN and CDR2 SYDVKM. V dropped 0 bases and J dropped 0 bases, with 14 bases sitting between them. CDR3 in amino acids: CASSLWDSRPANYGYTF. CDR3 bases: TGTGCCAGCAGTTTATGGGACAGCAGGCCTGCTAACTATGGCTACACCTTC.

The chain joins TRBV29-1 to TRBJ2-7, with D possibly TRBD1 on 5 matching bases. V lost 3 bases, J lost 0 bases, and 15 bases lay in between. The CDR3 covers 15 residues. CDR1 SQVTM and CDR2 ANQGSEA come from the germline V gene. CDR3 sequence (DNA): TGCAGCGTTGATAGAGACAGCCTTATCTCCTACGAGCAGTACTTC. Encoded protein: CSVDRDSLISYEQYF.

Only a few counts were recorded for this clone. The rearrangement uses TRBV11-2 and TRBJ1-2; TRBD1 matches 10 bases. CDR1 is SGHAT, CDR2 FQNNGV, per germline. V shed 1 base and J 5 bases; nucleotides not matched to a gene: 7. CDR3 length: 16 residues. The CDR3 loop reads CASSLVGGTGVYGYTF. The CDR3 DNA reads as TGTGCCAGCAGCTTAGTGGGTGGGACAGGGGTATATGGCTACACCTTC.

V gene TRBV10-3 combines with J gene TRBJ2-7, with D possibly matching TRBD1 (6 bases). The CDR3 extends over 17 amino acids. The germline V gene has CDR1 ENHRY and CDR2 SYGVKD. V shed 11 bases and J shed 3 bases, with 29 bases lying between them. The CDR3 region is CAARGRGSTGILYEQYF. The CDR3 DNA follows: TGTGCCGCCCGGGGAAGGGGGTCTACAGGGATCCTCTACGAGCAGTACTTC.

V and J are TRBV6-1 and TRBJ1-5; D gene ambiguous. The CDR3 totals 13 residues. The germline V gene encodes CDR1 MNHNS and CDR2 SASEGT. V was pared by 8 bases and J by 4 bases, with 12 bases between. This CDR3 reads CASSVEGNQPQHF. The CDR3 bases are TGTGCCAGCTCAGTGGAGGGAAATCAGCCCCAGCATTTT.

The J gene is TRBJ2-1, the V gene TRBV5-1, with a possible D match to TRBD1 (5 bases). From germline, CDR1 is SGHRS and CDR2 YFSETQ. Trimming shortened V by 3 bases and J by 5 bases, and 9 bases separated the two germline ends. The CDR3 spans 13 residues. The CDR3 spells CASSSQGNNEQFF. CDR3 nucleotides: TGCGCCAGCAGCTCTCAGGGAAACAATGAGCAGTTCTTC. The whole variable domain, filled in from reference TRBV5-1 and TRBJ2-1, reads KAGVTQTPRYLIKTRGQQVTLSCSPISGHRSVSWYQQTPGQGLQFLFEYFSETQRNKGNFPGRFSGRQFSNSRSEMNVSTLELGDSALYLCASSSQGNNEQFFGPGTRLTVL.

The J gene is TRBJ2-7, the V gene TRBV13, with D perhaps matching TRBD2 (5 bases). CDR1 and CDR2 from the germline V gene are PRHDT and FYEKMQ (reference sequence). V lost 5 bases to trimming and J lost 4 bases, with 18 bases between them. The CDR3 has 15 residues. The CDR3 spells CASSPQRARGYEQYF. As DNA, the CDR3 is TGTGCCAGCAGCCCCCAAAGGGCCCGGGGATACGAGCAGTACTTC.

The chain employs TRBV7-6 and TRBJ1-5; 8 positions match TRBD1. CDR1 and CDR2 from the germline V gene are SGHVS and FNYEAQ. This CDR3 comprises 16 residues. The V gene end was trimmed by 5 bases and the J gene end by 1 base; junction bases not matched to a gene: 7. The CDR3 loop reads CASSAGQGISNQPQHF. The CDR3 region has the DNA TGTGCCAGCAGCGCCGGACAGGGTATAAGCAATCAGCCCCAGCATTTT.